Here is one TCR beta chain with its context. Its antigen is unidentified. The data stem from a study of cytomegalovirus exposure and HLA in healthy donors. Study-level findings and limits: Reported performance of the classifier showed diagnosis of cytomegalovirus status with high specificity and sensitivity.

Use of 60 Vbeta and 13 Jbeta primers characterized the PCR. Some clones are missing from TCRdb's copy, which holds only in-frame ones; the method was immunoSEQ multiplex PCR. The sample records 170,000 or so clones, about 82% being singletons. The clonotype was recovered from a woman in her forties or fifties in good health and CMV-seropositive. Sequenced input: PBMCs.

Here the CDR3 reads CASLGPGISSEQYF. In DNA, the CDR3 is TGTGCCAGCTTGGGGCCAGGGATATCTTCCGAGCAGTACTTC. The V gene is TRBV28, the J gene TRBJ2-7; possibly TRBD1 for D (5 bases). Between the trimmed V and J ends, which lost 8 bases and 6 bases, there was a span of 20 bases. This CDR3 has 14 residues. CDR1 MDHEN and CDR2 SYDVKM come from the germline V gene.